The clone carrying this T cell receptor beta chain has a handful of counts. This specimen belongs to a study of blood T cell repertoires in COVID-19. In the study overall: Samples of COVID-19 (acute and convalescent) were obtained from the United States, Italy and Spain. T cells, B-cell-depleted T cells, or PBMCs provided the cDNA or gDNA that served as material.

In the original workflow: Amplification from reference gene primers served as the basis for estimated nucleated cell counts. Assay: immunoSEQ multiplex PCR; the TCRdb copy retains only in-frame clones and omits some. V and J calls and clone size are as listed in that table; D and trimming were resolved from the DNA. The sample comprises 250,000 to 350,000 clones, about four fifths of which are singletons, and around a sixth rests with the top ten. This CDR3 has 16 residues. V trimming: 5 bases; J trimming: 7 bases; junction bases outside the gene matches: 10. Germline CDR1 LNHDA, CDR2 SQIVND (reference sequence). Followed longitudinally, the Seattle patients had been enrolled during active infection.

The sequencing input was peripheral blood. The chain uses TRBV19 and TRBJ2-1, with 11 bases aligning to TRBD2. The receptor was isolated from a person aged 70 to 80 with COVID-19, enrolled during active disease. The CDR3 is CASSALAGGMRNEQFF. The DNA of the CDR3 is TGTGCCAGTAGTGCGTTAGCGGGGGGGATGAGGAATGAGCAGTTCTTC.